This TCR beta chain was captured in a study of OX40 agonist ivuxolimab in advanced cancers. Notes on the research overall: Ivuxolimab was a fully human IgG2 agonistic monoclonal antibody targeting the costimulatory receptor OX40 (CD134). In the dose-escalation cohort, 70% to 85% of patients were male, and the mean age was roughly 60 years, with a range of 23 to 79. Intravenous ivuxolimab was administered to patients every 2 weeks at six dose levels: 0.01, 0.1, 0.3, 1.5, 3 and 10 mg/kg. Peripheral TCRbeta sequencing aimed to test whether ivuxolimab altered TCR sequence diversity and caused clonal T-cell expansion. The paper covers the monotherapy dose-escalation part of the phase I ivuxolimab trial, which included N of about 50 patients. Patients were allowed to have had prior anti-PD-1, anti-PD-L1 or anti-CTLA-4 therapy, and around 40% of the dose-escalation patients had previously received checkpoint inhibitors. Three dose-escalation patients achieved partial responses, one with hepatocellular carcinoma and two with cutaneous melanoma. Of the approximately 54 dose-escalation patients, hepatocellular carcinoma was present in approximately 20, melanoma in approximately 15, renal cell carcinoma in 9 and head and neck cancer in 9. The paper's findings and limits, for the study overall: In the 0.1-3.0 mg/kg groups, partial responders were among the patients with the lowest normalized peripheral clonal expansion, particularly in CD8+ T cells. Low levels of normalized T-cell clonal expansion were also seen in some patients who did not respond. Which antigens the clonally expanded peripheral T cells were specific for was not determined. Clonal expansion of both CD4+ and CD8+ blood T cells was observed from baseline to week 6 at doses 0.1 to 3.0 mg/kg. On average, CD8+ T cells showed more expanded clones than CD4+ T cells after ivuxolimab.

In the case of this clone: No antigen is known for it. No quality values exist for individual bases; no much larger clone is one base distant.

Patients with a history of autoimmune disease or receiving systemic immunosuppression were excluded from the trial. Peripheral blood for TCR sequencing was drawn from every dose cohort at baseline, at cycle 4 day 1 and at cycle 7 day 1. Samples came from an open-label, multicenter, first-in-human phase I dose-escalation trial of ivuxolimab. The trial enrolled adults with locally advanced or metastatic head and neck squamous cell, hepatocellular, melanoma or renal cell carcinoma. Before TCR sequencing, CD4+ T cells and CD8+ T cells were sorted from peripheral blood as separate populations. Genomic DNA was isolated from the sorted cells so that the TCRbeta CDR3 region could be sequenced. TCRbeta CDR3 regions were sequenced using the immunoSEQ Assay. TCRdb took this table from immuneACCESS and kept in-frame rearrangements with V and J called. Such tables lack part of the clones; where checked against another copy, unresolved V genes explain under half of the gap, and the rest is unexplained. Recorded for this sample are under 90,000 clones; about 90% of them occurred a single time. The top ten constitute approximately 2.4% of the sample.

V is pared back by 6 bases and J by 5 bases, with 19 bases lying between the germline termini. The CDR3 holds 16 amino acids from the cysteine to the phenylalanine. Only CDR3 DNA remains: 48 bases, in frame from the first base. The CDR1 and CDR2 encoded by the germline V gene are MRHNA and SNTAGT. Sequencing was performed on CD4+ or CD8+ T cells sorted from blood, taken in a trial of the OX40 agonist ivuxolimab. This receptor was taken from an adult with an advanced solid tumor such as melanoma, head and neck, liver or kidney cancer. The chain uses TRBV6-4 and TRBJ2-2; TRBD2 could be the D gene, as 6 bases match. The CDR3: CASRTGLVFYTGELFF. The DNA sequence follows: TGTGCCAGCAGGACGGGACTCGTCTTCTATACCGGGGAGCTGTTTTTT.